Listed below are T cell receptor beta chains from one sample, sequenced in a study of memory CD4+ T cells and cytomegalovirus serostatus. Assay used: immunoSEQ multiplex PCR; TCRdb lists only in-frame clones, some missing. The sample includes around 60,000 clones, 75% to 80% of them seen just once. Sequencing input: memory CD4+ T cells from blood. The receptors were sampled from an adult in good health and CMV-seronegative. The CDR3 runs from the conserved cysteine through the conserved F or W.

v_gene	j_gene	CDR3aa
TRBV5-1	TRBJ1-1	CASSTWTGANTEAFF
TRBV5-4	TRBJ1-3	CASNPIARGSGNTIYF
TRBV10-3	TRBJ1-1	CAISRTGTEAFF
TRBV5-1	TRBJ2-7	CASSLAGSYEQYF
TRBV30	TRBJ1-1	CAWTLMNTEAFF
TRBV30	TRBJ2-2	CAWTRGGVGTGELFF
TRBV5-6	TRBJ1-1	CASSLGSSNSGEAFF
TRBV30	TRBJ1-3	CAWSIQPFSGNTIYF
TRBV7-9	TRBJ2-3	CASSTTSGPTDTQYF
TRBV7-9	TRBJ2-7	CASSLEIASGLSYEQYF
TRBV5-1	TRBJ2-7	CASSLVTQGAYEQYF
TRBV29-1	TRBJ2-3	CSAAGEAGVTQYF
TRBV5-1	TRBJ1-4	CASRGQMTNEKLFF
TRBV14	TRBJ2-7	CASSPGTGGGSYEQYF
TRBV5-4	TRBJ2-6	CATLYRVTGANVLTF
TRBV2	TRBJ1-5	CASRGQTNQPQHF
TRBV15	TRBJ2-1	CATSREGYGALGYNEQFF
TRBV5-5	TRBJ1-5	CASSGGGGGYSNQPQHF
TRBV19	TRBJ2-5	CASSSGTPRTQYF
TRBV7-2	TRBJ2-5	CASLKGGPQETQYF
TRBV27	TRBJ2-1	CASNRQGNNEQFF
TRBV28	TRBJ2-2	CATITRLTGELFF
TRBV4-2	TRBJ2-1	CASSQDKASGGARYEQFF
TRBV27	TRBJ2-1	CASRRGGRAGEQFF
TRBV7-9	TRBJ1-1	CASSPPGVNTEAFF
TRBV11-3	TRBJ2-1	CASSLFGQVHNEQFF
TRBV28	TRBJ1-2	CASSLAGGGYYGYTF
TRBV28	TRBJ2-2	CASSSGASIAGELFF
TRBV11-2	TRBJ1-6	CASSPRTGTPARHSPLHF
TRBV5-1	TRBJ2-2	CASSSGGTTGELFF
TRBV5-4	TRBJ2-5	CASSARTSRETQYF
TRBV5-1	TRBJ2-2	CASSLVQGGSGELFF
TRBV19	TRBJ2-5	CASSVDSQETQYF
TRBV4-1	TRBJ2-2	CASSQEKLLAGGVGGELFF
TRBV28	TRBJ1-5	CASSSNGPHQPQHF
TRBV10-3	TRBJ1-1	CATADPMNTEAFF
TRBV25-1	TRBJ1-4	CASSEVGGHNEKLFF
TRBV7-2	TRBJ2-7	CASSLYWGGAYEQYF
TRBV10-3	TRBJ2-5	CATRGALADLNQETQYF
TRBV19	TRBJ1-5	CASSIGGTGVLYGSNQPQHF
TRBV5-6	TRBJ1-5	CASSLAGGGDQPQHF